Included here is one T cell receptor beta chain sequence, with context. The sample is drawn from a study of cytomegalovirus exposure and HLA in healthy donors. PCR primers comprised 60 Vbeta and 13 Jbeta primers. Profiled with immunoSEQ multiplex PCR; TCRdb holds only in-frame clones, not every one. This table has 110,000 to 150,000 clones, about 70% appearing once. Germline CDR1 reads SGHVS; CDR2 reads FNYEAQ. Trimming pared 5 bases from V and 0 bases from J, leaving 7 bases between. This CDR3 is built from 13 residues. Sequenced input: PBMCs. The TCR originated in a man in his 60s in good health and CMV-seronegative. The chain is built from TRBV7-6 and TRBJ1-1, with D hard to call. The CDR3: CASSQAMNTEAFF. The CDR3 DNA sequence: TGTGCCAGCAGCCAGGCAATGAACACTGAAGCTTTCTTT.